The 12 T cell receptor beta chains reported below all come from one sample, sequenced in a study of CD8+CD57+ T cells in acquired aplastic anemia. The template for TCR beta VDJ and CDR3 sequence profiling was genomic DNA. One entry per CDR3 protein results from TCRdb running MiXCR on the reads. The sample lists over 150,000 distinct CDR3 sequences, 40% to 65% occurring once. Those patients picked for sequencing had displayed CD8+CD57+ cell expansion on flow cytometry. Specimen: sorted CD4+, CD8+, or CD8+CD57+ T cells (not recorded which) from PBMCs. Receptors originate from a human donor with aplastic anemia.

Worth noting for this clonotype: The junction and the germline gene differ at one end; a read error may be behind it. This chain links TRBV9 with TRBJ2-3; the match to TRBD2 covers 10 bases. The CDR3 is 15 amino acids. CDR1 and CDR2 (germline): SGDLS, YYNGEE. The CDR3 bases are TGTGCCAGCAGCGTAAGCGGGGGGGCCACAGATACGCAGTGTTTT. This encodes CASSVSGGATDTQCF.

This clonotype was seen more than once but under ten times. Mismatch with germline at one junction end may stem from a read error. This chain's CDR3 is CASLLTWDGYYEQCF. Written as DNA, the CDR3 is TGTGCTAGTTTGCTTACCTGGGACGGGTACTACGAGCAGTGCTTC. The V call is TRBV12-5, the J call TRBJ2-7; D tentatively reads TRBD1 or TRBD2 (5 bases each). Per germline, CDR1 LGHNT and CDR2 FRNRAP. This CDR3 is 15 amino acids long.

This clonotype was detected many times. The chain uses TRBV6-2 or TRBV6-3 and TRBJ2-7; 7 bases are a match to TRBD2. The CDR3 covers 14 residues. Germline V gene lookup returns CDR1 MNHEY and CDR2 SVGEGT. V trimming: 8 bases; J trimming: 7 bases; junction bases outside the gene matches: 14. The chain's CDR3 is CASETAGEGLEQYF. Here the CDR3 DNA reads TGTGCCAGCGAAACGGCGGGGGAGGGGCTGGAGCAGTACTTC.

This clonotype showed up many times. CDR3 residues: CASSLGDRDEKLFF. In DNA, the CDR3 is TGCGCCAGCAGCTTGGGGGACAGGGATGAAAAACTGTTTTTT. This chain uses TRBV5-1 with TRBJ1-4; 9 bases line up with TRBD1. The trim removed 0 bases at V and 6 bases at J, leaving 0 bases unmatched. Per the germline V gene, CDR1 is SGHRS and CDR2 is YFSETQ. The CDR3 runs 14 residues.

There are a few counts of this clonotype. The chain joins TRBV29-1 to TRBJ2-5; a weak D match, TRBD2 (6 bases). This CDR3 is 13 amino acids long. The germline CDR1 and CDR2 sequences are SQVTM and ANQGSEA. The V end was cut by 0 bases, the J end by 9 bases, with 14 bases between. Here the CDR3 reads CSVEDRGKQSQYF. The CDR3 bases are TGCAGCGTTGAAGATCGGGGGAAACAGTCCCAGTACTTC.

This clonotype was counted a single time. V gene TRBV2 combines with J gene TRBJ2-5; the D is unclear. This CDR3 contains 11 residues. CDR1 and CDR2 from the germline V gene are SNHLY and FYNNEI. Trimming took off 5 bases at V and 4 bases at J, with 5 bases between the two ends. The DNA of the CDR3 is TGTGCCAGCAGTAAGTTAGAGACCCAGTACTTC. Translating it yields CASSKLETQYF.

Ten or more counts support this clonotype. V is TRBV12-3 or TRBV12-4 and J is TRBJ2-3; no definite D call. This CDR3 region has 16 residues. V gave up 5 bases and J gave up 2 bases, with 17 bases separating them. In nucleotides, the CDR3 is TGTGCCAGCAGTCCCCGACTGTACGAATCCACAGATACGCAGTATTTT. Its protein is CASSPRLYESTDTQYF.

CDR3 in amino acids: CASSGRQGWYEQYF. The CDR3 nucleotides are TGTGCCAGTAGTGGTCGACAGGGGTGGTACGAGCAGTACTTC. The chain recombines TRBV19 with TRBJ2-7; 8 positions agree with TRBD1. This CDR3 contains 14 residues. The V gene end was trimmed by 5 bases and the J gene end by 4 bases; junction bases not matched to a gene: 7. Germline CDR1 LNHDA, CDR2 SQIVND (reference sequence).

V is TRBV19 and J is TRBJ2-2, with 7 bases lining up with TRBD1. In germline, CDR1 is LNHDA, CDR2 SQIVND (reference sequence). The CDR3 loop spans 15 amino acids. Trimming cost V 8 bases and J 3 bases; bases outside gene matches: 9. The CDR3 is CASCQGVFDTGELFF. The CDR3 DNA sequence: TGTGCCAGTTGTCAGGGGGTCTTCGACACCGGGGAGCTGTTTTTT. Using reference TRBV19 and TRBJ2-2 for the parts outside the CDR3, the full variable domain is DGGITQSPKYLFRKEGQNVTLSCEQNLNHDAMYWYRQDPGQGLRLIYYSQIVNDFQKGDIAEGYSVSREKKESFPLTVTSAQKNPTAFYLCASCQGVFDTGELFFGEGSRLTVL.

This chain links TRBV7-6 with TRBJ2-2; 9 nucleotides match TRBD1. Germline CDR1 and CDR2: SGHVS and FNYEAQ. V trimming: 0 bases; J trimming: 1 base; junction bases outside the gene matches: 6. The CDR3 length is 18 residues. CDR3 nucleotide sequence: TGTGCCAGCAGCTTAGCGGGACAGGGAACGATGAACACCGGGGAGCTGTTTTTT. The encoded protein is CASSLAGQGTMNTGELFF.

About this clonotype itself: A much larger clone lies one base from this, so it may be a read error. This sequence joins TRBV5-1 and TRBJ1-4, with no clear D. This CDR3 is built from 15 residues. From germline, CDR1 is SGHRS and CDR2 YFSETQ. With 0 bases removed from V and 4 bases from J, the gap between germline ends came to 10 bases. This CDR3 reads CASSLVGFDNEKLFF. Written as DNA, the CDR3 is TGCGCCAGCAGCTTGGTAGGCTTCGATAATGAAAAACTGTTTTTT. The entire variable domain, with the rest obtained from reference TRBV5-1 and TRBJ1-4, is as follows: KAGVTQTPRYLIKTRGQQVTLSCSPISGHRSVSWYQQTPGQGLQFLFEYFSETQRNKGNFPGRFSGRQFSNSRSEMNVSTLELGDSALYLCASSLVGFDNEKLFFGSGTQLSVL.

Only one count was recorded for this clonotype. V usage is TRBV20-1 and J usage is TRBJ2-5; D might be TRBD1 (5 bases). There are 15 residues in the CDR3. Trimming shortened V by 1 base and J by 3 bases, and 15 bases separated the two germline ends. Per the germline V gene, CDR1 is DFQATT and CDR2 is SNEGSKA (reference sequence). The CDR3 DNA sequence: TGCAGTGCTAGAGTCTTGTGGGCAGGGAAAGAGACCCAGTACTTC. Its translation: CSARVLWAGKETQYF.